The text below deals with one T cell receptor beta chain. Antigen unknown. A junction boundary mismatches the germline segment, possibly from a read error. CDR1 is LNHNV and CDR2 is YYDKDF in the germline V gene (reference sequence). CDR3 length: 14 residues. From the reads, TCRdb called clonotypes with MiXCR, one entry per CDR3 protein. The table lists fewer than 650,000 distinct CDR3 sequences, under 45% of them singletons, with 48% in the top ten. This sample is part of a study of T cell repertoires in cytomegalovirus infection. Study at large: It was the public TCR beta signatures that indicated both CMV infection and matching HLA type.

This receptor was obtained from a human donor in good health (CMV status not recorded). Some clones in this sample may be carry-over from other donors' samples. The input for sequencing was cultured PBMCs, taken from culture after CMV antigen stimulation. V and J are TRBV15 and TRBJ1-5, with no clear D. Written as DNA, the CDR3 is TGTGCCACCAGCAGAGTGCAGATGAATCAGCCCCAACATTTT. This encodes CATSRVQMNQPQHF.